The 9 T cell receptor beta chains listed next were all sequenced from one sample in a study of T cells in Graves' hyperthyroidism and ophthalmopathy. Amplification of TCR beta CDR3 regions used RNA as the template. A set of HTBI primers served as the primers for a first-round RT-PCR of the TCR CDR3. TCRdb reprocessed the multiplex PCR reads with MiXCR, giving one entry per CDR3 protein. The profile shows approximately 600,000 distinct CDR3 sequences, 13% to 15% of them singletons. The source material was blood. These receptors all stem from a woman aged 18-35 years with Graves' ophthalmopathy.

This clonotype was seen repeatedly, ten times or more. The chain has TRBV27 and TRBJ2-1, with TRBD1 identical over 10 bases. The CDR3 has 15 amino acids. J gave up 5 bases and V 6 bases, and 7 bases lay outside the gene matches. The germline gives CDR1 MNHEY, CDR2 SMNVEV (reference sequence). The CDR3 region has the DNA TGTGCCAGCAGACCGGGACAGGGGATGGACAATGAGCAGTTCTTC. It is translated as CASRPGQGMDNEQFF.

This clonotype was counted ten times or more. The chain has TRBV12-3 or TRBV12-4 and TRBJ1-3; D gene uncertain. This CDR3 is 16 amino acids long. The V end was cut by 3 bases, the J end by 4 bases, with 16 bases between. CDR3 DNA sequence: TGTGCCAGCAGTTTTCAACCGGAGGGAGCCGGAAACACCATATATTTT. It specifies CASSFQPEGAGNTIYF.

This clonotype was seen only a few times. This sequence joins TRBV4-1 and TRBJ2-1; 15 bases line up with TRBD2. Germline trimming cut 3 bases from V and 8 bases from J; bases unmatched to any gene: 2. The CDR3 is 15 residues long. The V gene's germline CDR1 is MGHRA and CDR2 YSYEKL. The CDR3 here is CASSQWTSGRDEQFF. The CDR3 DNA reads TGCGCCAGCAGCCAGTGGACTAGCGGGAGGGATGAGCAGTTCTTC.

The gene calls are TRBV7-2 and TRBJ2-7, with 9 nucleotides matching TRBD2. J lost 3 bases, V lost 5 bases, and 8 bases had no gene match. This CDR3 has 15 amino acids. From germline, CDR1 is SGHTA and CDR2 FQGNSA. The CDR3 reads CASSLWLAGFYEQYF. CDR3 nucleotide sequence: TGTGCCAGCAGCCTGTGGCTAGCGGGGTTCTACGAGCAGTACTTC.

The rearrangement uses TRBV6-2 or TRBV6-3 and TRBJ1-5, with a weak D call TRBD1 (5 bases). The CDR3 has 12 amino acids. Germline values: CDR1 MNHEY, CDR2 SVGEGT. Deletions cut 4 bases from V and 9 bases from J, with 10 bases between. CDR3 bases: TGTGCCAGCAGTTGGGGCGTATGGCCCCAGCATTTT. Translating it yields CASSWGVWPQHF.

This clonotype has ten or more counts. The chain combines TRBV15 with TRBJ1-2, with TRBD1 matching over 9 bases. The CDR3 spans 14 residues. With 5 bases clipped from V and 7 bases from J, the junction kept 8 bases outside the gene matches. The germline V gene encodes CDR1 LNHNV and CDR2 YYDKDF (reference sequence). CDR3 protein: CATSGITGGIGYTF. CDR3 bases: TGTGCCACCAGCGGAATCACAGGGGGCATTGGCTACACCTTC.

The table lists this clonotype with many counts. CDR3 residues: CASSQGVGSSSYNEQFF. CDR3 DNA: TGTGCCAGCAGCCAGGGAGTCGGGAGTAGCTCCTACAATGAGCAGTTCTTC. The rearrangement joins TRBV3-1 to TRBJ2-1, with D maybe TRBD2 (6 bases). The V end was cut by 3 bases, the J end by 0 bases, with 15 bases between. The germline V gene has CDR1 LGHDT and CDR2 YNNKEL (reference sequence). The CDR3 totals 17 residues.

Remarks on this clonotype: A much larger clone sits a single nucleotide away, making a read error possible. This chain uses TRBV7-9 with TRBJ2-5; 10 nucleotides agree with TRBD2. The CDR3 is made up of 18 amino acids. J gave up 5 bases and V 4 bases, and 16 bases lay outside the gene matches. Per the germline V gene, CDR1 is SEHNR and CDR2 is FQNEAQ (reference sequence). The CDR3 here is CASSSSKGLAGVRETQYF. DNA for the CDR3: TGTGCCAGCAGCTCGTCAAAGGGGCTAGCGGGAGTCCGGGAGACCCAGTACTTC.

Comment on this clonotype: A read error may be the cause here, since a much bigger clone is one base away. The chain carries TRBV7-2 and TRBJ2-5; unclear D gene. Germline values: CDR1 SGHTA, CDR2 FQGNSA. The CDR3 is 15 amino acids. V lost 5 bases, J lost 5 bases, and 18 bases lay in between. CDR3 in DNA: TGTGCCAGCAGCCCAACTGGACGGCCCTCGGAGACCCAGTACTTC. It codes for CASSPTGRPSETQYF.